A selection of T cell receptor beta chains follows, all from one sample in a study of blood T cell repertoires in COVID-19. Clones were read by immunoSEQ multiplex PCR, and TCRdb kept only the in-frame ones, dropping some. The sample contains about 220,000 clones, 75% to 85% of which appear only once. The sequenced material came from peripheral blood. Every receptor here comes from a man aged 50 to 59 with active or convalescent COVID-19. CDR3s include the opening cysteine and the closing phenylalanine or tryptophan. A D gene is named only where the DNA matches it firmly. Size is omitted from some rows. Given values are once, few, many or a class for expanded clones.

j_call: TRBJ1-6; v_call: TRBV25-1; d_call: TRBD1; clone_size: few; cdr3_aa: CASSGGGQGNFPLHF; cdr3_nt: TGTGCCAGCAGTGGGGGCGGACAGGGTAACTTCCCCCTCCACTTT
j_call: TRBJ2-7; v_call: TRBV7-8; d_call: -; clone_size: -; cdr3_aa: CASSLARWQGIYEQYF; cdr3_nt: TGTGCCAGCAGCTTAGCGAGGTGGCAGGGAATCTACGAGCAGTACTTC
j_call: TRBJ1-2; v_call: TRBV6-5; d_call: -; clone_size: many; cdr3_aa: CASRPDSLYGYTF; cdr3_nt: TGTGCCAGCAGACCTGACAGCTTATATGGCTACACCTTC
j_call: TRBJ1-3; v_call: TRBV5-1; d_call: -; clone_size: -; cdr3_aa: CASSLAPEDTIYF; cdr3_nt: TGCGCCAGCAGCTTGGCCCCAGAGGACACCATATATTTT
j_call: TRBJ1-5; v_call: TRBV19; d_call: -; clone_size: -; cdr3_aa: CASSISFSTYSNQPQHF; cdr3_nt: TGTGCCAGTAGTATAAGTTTTTCGACTTATAGCAATCAGCCCCAGCATTTT
j_call: TRBJ2-1; v_call: TRBV5-1; d_call: -; clone_size: -; cdr3_aa: CASSFRRADEQFF; cdr3_nt: TGCGCCAGCAGCTTTCGGAGGGCTGATGAGCAGTTCTTC
j_call: TRBJ2-3; v_call: TRBV6-4; d_call: -; clone_size: -; cdr3_aa: CASGRTRGDTQYF; cdr3_nt: TGTGCCAGCGGAAGGACTAGGGGGGATACGCAGTATTTT
j_call: TRBJ1-1; v_call: TRBV28; d_call: -; clone_size: few; cdr3_aa: CASTNFGILVGTEAFF; cdr3_nt: TGTGCCAGCACCAACTTCGGGATATTAGTGGGCACTGAAGCTTTCTTT
j_call: TRBJ2-1; v_call: TRBV19; d_call: -; clone_size: -; cdr3_aa: CASSTRRWEGESSYNEQFF; cdr3_nt: TGTGCCAGTAGTACTCGACGGTGGGAGGGGGAGAGCTCCTACAATGAGCAGTTCTTC
j_call: TRBJ2-7; v_call: TRBV30; d_call: TRBD2; clone_size: -; cdr3_aa: CAWSGASGRAYEQYF; cdr3_nt: TGTGCCTGGAGTGGGGCTAGCGGGAGGGCCTACGAGCAGTACTTC
j_call: TRBJ2-7; v_call: TRBV5-1; d_call: -; clone_size: -; cdr3_aa: CASSLQGGSSYEQYF; cdr3_nt: TGCGCCAGCAGCTTACAGGGCGGTAGCTCCTACGAGCAGTACTTC
j_call: TRBJ2-5; v_call: TRBV5-1; d_call: -; clone_size: -; cdr3_aa: CASSLALGAQETQYF; cdr3_nt: TGCGCCAGCAGCTTGGCCCTAGGGGCGCAAGAGACCCAGTACTTC
j_call: TRBJ2-2; v_call: TRBV11-2; d_call: TRBD1; clone_size: -; cdr3_aa: CASSALQGAIGELFF; cdr3_nt: TGTGCCAGCAGCGCGTTACAGGGGGCGATCGGGGAGCTGTTTTTT
j_call: TRBJ1-4; v_call: TRBV29-1; d_call: -; clone_size: -; cdr3_aa: CSVGKGGEKLFF; cdr3_nt: TGCAGCGTTGGGAAGGGAGGAGAAAAACTGTTTTTT
j_call: TRBJ2-3; v_call: TRBV9; d_call: TRBD1; clone_size: -; cdr3_aa: CASSNRGPDTQYF; cdr3_nt: TGTGCCAGCAGCAACAGGGGGCCAGATACGCAGTATTTT
j_call: TRBJ2-3; v_call: TRBV7-3; d_call: -; clone_size: -; cdr3_aa: CASSLKGGDTQYF; cdr3_nt: TGTGCCAGCAGCTTAAAAGGGGGAGATACGCAGTATTTT
j_call: TRBJ2-3; v_call: TRBV7-2; d_call: TRBD2; clone_size: -; cdr3_aa: CASSLTSGGGDTQYF; cdr3_nt: TGTGCCAGCAGCCTGACTAGCGGGGGTGGAGATACGCAGTATTTT
j_call: TRBJ2-1; v_call: TRBV2; d_call: -; clone_size: -; cdr3_aa: CASRIMEAPSYNEQFF; cdr3_nt: TGTGCCAGCAGGATTATGGAAGCGCCCTCCTACAATGAGCAGTTCTTC
j_call: TRBJ1-1; v_call: TRBV27; d_call: -; clone_size: -; cdr3_aa: CASSPRGGGNTEAFF; cdr3_nt: TGTGCCAGCAGTCCCCGGGGAGGGGGGAACACTGAAGCTTTCTTT
j_call: TRBJ2-1; v_call: TRBV2; d_call: -; clone_size: -; cdr3_aa: CASSAQRANNEQFF; cdr3_nt: TGTGCCAGCAGTGCCCAGCGGGCAAACAATGAGCAGTTCTTC
j_call: TRBJ2-5; v_call: TRBV18; d_call: -; clone_size: -; cdr3_aa: CASSPRALQETQYF; cdr3_nt: TGTGCCAGCTCACCACGGGCTCTTCAAGAGACCCAGTACTTC
j_call: TRBJ2-5; v_call: TRBV12-3/TRBV12-4; d_call: TRBD1; clone_size: -; cdr3_aa: CASGQTGTETQYF; cdr3_nt: TGTGCCAGCGGGCAGACAGGGACCGAGACCCAGTACTTC
j_call: TRBJ1-5; v_call: TRBV15; d_call: -; clone_size: once; cdr3_aa: CATSRVGQGNQPQHF; cdr3_nt: TGTGCCACCAGCAGAGTAGGGCAGGGAAATCAGCCCCAGCATTTT